Listed below are T cell receptor beta chains from one sample, sequenced in a study of blood T cell dynamics during melanoma immunotherapy. Profiling relied on immunoSEQ multiplex PCR, and the TCRdb table lists in-frame clones only, not all of them. The sample records approximately 10,000 clones, roughly 85% being singletons. The sample consisted of blood, taken from a patient treated with checkpoint blockade. The receptor set was obtained from a human donor with melanoma. Each CDR3 is given with its conserved first and last residue. The order of the fields is J gene, V gene, clone size, D gene, CDR3 DNA, CDR3 protein. The D gene is left open where the match is weak. Some rows mark clone size as missing; the rest say once, few, many or name a class of expanded clone.

>TRBJ1-3|TRBV7-9|NA|TRBD1
TGTGCCAGCAGCTGGGGGACAGTCTCTGGAAACACCATATATTTT
CASSWGTVSGNTIYF
>TRBJ2-4|TRBV7-2|NA|NA
TGTGCCAGCAGTTTTGAGCAGGGAAACATTCAGTACTTC
CASSFEQGNIQYF
>TRBJ2-2|TRBV5-1|once|NA
TGCGCCAGCAGCTTGACCTCGGCGAACACCGGGGAGCTGTTTTTT
CASSLTSANTGELFF
>TRBJ2-1|TRBV5-6|NA|NA
TGTGCCAGCAGCTTGACAGTCTCTTCCTACAATGAGCAGTTCTTC
CASSLTVSSYNEQFF
>TRBJ1-5|TRBV7-8|NA|NA
TGTGCCAGCAGCGAGACGGGGACCCGTTATCAGCCCCAGCATTTT
CASSETGTRYQPQHF
>TRBJ1-2|TRBV7-8|NA|NA
TGTGCCAGCAGCTTAGCTGCCAGGGACTATGGCTACACCTTC
CASSLAARDYGYTF
>TRBJ2-1|TRBV11-2|NA|NA
TGTGCCAGCAGCTTAGATTGGGGGGCGAGCAATGAGCAGTTCTTC
CASSLDWGASNEQFF
>TRBJ2-3|TRBV11-2|NA|TRBD1
TGTGCCAGCAGCCCGGACAGGGCCCCAGATACGCAGTATTTT
CASSPDRAPDTQYF
>TRBJ2-5|TRBV5-6|once|TRBD1
TGTGCCATCGAAACAGGACAGGACCAAGAGACCCAGTACTTC
CAIETGQDQETQYF
>TRBJ1-6|TRBV19|NA|NA
TGTGCCAGTACGGTCTACTACCACAATTCACCCCTCCACTTT
CASTVYYHNSPLHF
>TRBJ1-5|TRBV6-1|NA|NA
TGTGCCAGCAGTGAAGCTGCAGGATATAGCAATCAGCCCCAGCATTTT
CASSEAAGYSNQPQHF
>TRBJ1-2|TRBV10-3|NA|NA
TGTGCCATCAGTGAGTCGCACCTCCGGGGGCCCTATGGCTACACCTTC
CAISESHLRGPYGYTF
>TRBJ2-7|TRBV11-2|NA|TRBD2
TGTGCCAGCAGCCCCCGTTCGGGGGGCGAGCAGTACTTC
CASSPRSGGEQYF
>TRBJ1-2|TRBV18|NA|NA
TGTGCCAGCTCACCTGAGGACACGATCTATGGCTACACCTTC
CASSPEDTIYGYTF
>TRBJ2-7|TRBV18|NA|NA
TGTGCCAGCTCAGGCCCCTACGAGCAGTACTTC
CASSGPYEQYF
>TRBJ2-2|TRBV11-1|NA|NA
TGTGCCAGCAGCTCAACGGGACAAGCGAACACCGGGGAGCTGTTTTTT
CASSSTGQANTGELFF
>TRBJ2-1|TRBV27|NA|NA
TGTGCCAGCCGTAGTTCATTCCTAGCGACCTACAATGAGCAGTTCTTC
CASRSSFLATYNEQFF
>TRBJ1-1|TRBV4-1|NA|NA
TGCGCCAGCAGCCACTCCAATTTGATTACCGGGGGGCCGTCTGAAGCTTTCTTT
CASSHSNLITGGPSEAFF
>TRBJ2-5|TRBV10-3|NA|NA
TGTGCCGCCAACAGGGGAGGACAAGAGACCCAGTACTTC
CAANRGGQETQYF
>TRBJ1-5|TRBV21-1|NA|NA
TGTGCCAGCAGCAAAGTCAGGGACTATAGCAATCAGCCCCAGCATTTT
CASSKVRDYSNQPQHF